The rows below give T cell receptor beta chains drawn from one sample of a study of shared clonotypes between healthy human individuals. Repertoires were generated with immunoSEQ multiplex PCR, while TCRdb's copy carries only in-frame clones and drops some. The data hold around 690,000 clones, with 90% observed a single time. The sample consisted of memory CD8+ T cells from PBMCs. These receptors all come from a man between 18 and 29 years old in good health. Some clones in this sample may be carry-over from other donors' samples. CDR3s include the opening cysteine and the closing phenylalanine or tryptophan. A D gene is named only where the DNA matches it firmly. The size of a clone is reported for some rows only, either as once, few or many, or as a class for expanded clones.

D	V	J	size	DNA	CDR3
NA	TRBV7-9	TRBJ2-7	NA	TGTGCCAGCAGCGCGACGAGAGGTGGCCGACGGTACGAGCAGTACTTC	CASSATRGGRRYEQYF
NA	TRBV27	TRBJ2-7	NA	TGTGCCAGCAGTTACGGACGGAGCTACGAGCAGTACTTC	CASSYGRSYEQYF
NA	TRBV6-6	TRBJ1-3	NA	TGTGCCAGCAGCCCCCCGGGGAGGGTCCCTGGAAACACCATATATTTT	CASSPPGRVPGNTIYF
NA	TRBV18	TRBJ1-5	few	TGTGCCAGCTCGGAGCTGACGGGGCGATATAGCAATCAGCCCCAGCATTTT	CASSELTGRYSNQPQHF
NA	TRBV25-1	TRBJ1-2	once	TGTGCCAGCAGCCAACGGGATTTCGGCTACACCTTC	CASSQRDFGYTF
NA	TRBV13	TRBJ2-7	NA	TGTGCCAGCAGCCCATCGGGGATGTACGAGCAGTACTTC	CASSPSGMYEQYF
TRBD2	TRBV6-5	TRBJ2-1	NA	TGTGCCAGCAGTTACTCTAGCGGGAGAATGAGTGAGCAGTTCTTC	CASSYSSGRMSEQFF
NA	TRBV30	TRBJ1-3	NA	TGTGCCTGGAGTGTACTCATTTGGGATTCTGGAAACACCATATATTTT	CAWSVLIWDSGNTIYF
NA	TRBV6-5	TRBJ1-2	NA	TGTGCCAGCAGCCCCCGGGGGGGAATAGAGTATGGCTACACCTTC	CASSPRGGIEYGYTF
NA	TRBV1	TRBJ2-7	NA	TGCACCAGCAGAAAGCGGGACGATACCTACGAGCAGTACTTC	CTSRKRDDTYEQYF
NA	TRBV7-9	TRBJ2-7	NA	TGTGCCAGCAGCGGTAACTACGAGCAGTACTTC	CASSGNYEQYF
TRBD1	TRBV7-6	TRBJ1-5	NA	TGTGCCAGCAGCCCCAGGGCTGGGGGGGGACAGGTCAGCAATCAGCCCCAGCATTTT	CASSPRAGGGQVSNQPQHF
NA	TRBV18	TRBJ2-5	NA	TGTGCCAGCTCACCAACCTGGACAGCCACTCAAGAGACCCAGTACTTC	CASSPTWTATQETQYF
NA	TRBV4-1	TRBJ1-2	NA	TGCGCCAGCAGCCATCCCCCAGGGAGAATAGACGGCTACACCTTC	CASSHPPGRIDGYTF
NA	TRBV14	TRBJ2-5	NA	TGTGCCAGCAGCCAAGTATCACTCCAAGAGACCCAGTACTTC	CASSQVSLQETQYF
TRBD1	TRBV4-1	TRBJ2-1	NA	TGCGCCAGCAGGCCTCCGGGACAGGGTATCTACAATGAGCAGTTCTTC	CASRPPGQGIYNEQFF
TRBD2	TRBV27	TRBJ2-3	NA	TGTGCCAGCAGGCGACTAGCGGGTGGAGCAGATACGCAGTATTTT	CASRRLAGGADTQYF
NA	TRBV2	TRBJ1-4	NA	TGTGCCAGCAGGACCGACAGCAGCCCTAATGAAAAACTGTTTTTT	CASRTDSSPNEKLFF
NA	TRBV27	TRBJ2-1	NA	TGTGCCAGCAGTTTATCGGGGCAGTACAATGAGCAGTTCTTC	CASSLSGQYNEQFF
NA	TRBV6-5	TRBJ2-7	NA	TGTGCCAGCAGTTACTCGGAGAGTTACGAGCAGTACTTC	CASSYSESYEQYF
NA	TRBV19	TRBJ1-2	NA	TGTGCCAGTAGCCTGGACGGAGGTATCATCTATGGCTACACCTTC	CASSLDGGIIYGYTF
NA	TRBV28	TRBJ1-2	NA	TGTGCCAGCAGTTTATTACTCGAGGATGGCTACACCTTC	CASSLLLEDGYTF
NA	TRBV5-8	TRBJ2-7	NA	TGTGCCAGCAGCTTGGTATCCAGGGACTACGAGCAGTACTTC	CASSLVSRDYEQYF
NA	TRBV5-8	TRBJ2-7	NA	TGTGCCAGCAGCTTCCTCGGCGGGTCAACCTACGAGCAGTACTTC	CASSFLGGSTYEQYF
NA	TRBV14	TRBJ2-1	NA	TGTGCCAGCAGCAGCTGGGGAACAGCCTTATACAATGAGCAGTTCTTC	CASSSWGTALYNEQFF
NA	TRBV6-6	TRBJ2-1	NA	TGTGCCAGCAGTTACCGACCGAACTCCTACAATGAGCAGTTCTTC	CASSYRPNSYNEQFF
TRBD2	TRBV27	TRBJ2-1	NA	TGTGCCAGCAGTTTATCGGGACTAGCGGGAGATGAGCAGTTCTTC	CASSLSGLAGDEQFF
TRBD1	TRBV27	TRBJ2-1	NA	TGTGCCAGCAGTCCCTCAGGTTGGACAGGGTTTAACAATGAGCAGTTCTTC	CASSPSGWTGFNNEQFF